This T cell receptor (beta chain) was profiled in a study of T cell responses to AZD1222 COVID-19 vaccine. Germline V gene lookup returns CDR1 SGHNT and CDR2 YENEEA. V was cut by 0 bases and J by 5 bases, with 11 bases left in between. The CDR3 runs to 15 residues. Comments on this clone: Its specificity is unknown.

Overall study findings and caveats: Donors were mostly white British, more females; clonal diversity possibly underestimated. Repertoire collection took place solely once the T cell response had peaked. The reported proportion of spike-specific TCRs targeting unmutated variant regions was nearly half.

Profiled with immunoSEQ multiplex PCR; TCRdb holds only in-frame clones, not every one. The sample has around 150,000 clones, about 90% seen once. The rearrangement joins TRBV11-3 to TRBJ2-1, with D possibly matching TRBD2 (6 bases). This material consisted of peripheral blood, taken on day 0 of MenACWY control vaccination. The receptor was derived from an adult in good health. The CDR3 region has the DNA TGTGCCAGCAGCTTAGACGGGCGGGGCAACAATGAGCAGTTCTTC. Encoded protein: CASSLDGRGNNEQFF.